The 11 T cell receptor beta chains below all came from one sample that was sequenced in a study of cytomegalovirus exposure and HLA in healthy donors. The method was immunoSEQ multiplex PCR; TCRdb's version includes in-frame clones alone and lacks a portion of them. The sample shows 150,000 or so clones, 70% to 90% of them seen only once. The sequencing input was PBMCs. Receptors were obtained from a human donor in good health.

The chain carries TRBV11-2 and TRBJ1-2, with 7 bases aligning to TRBD1. CDR1 is SGHAT, CDR2 FQNNGV, per germline. The CDR3 length is 14 residues. The J segment lost 8 bases and the V segment lost 4 bases, leaving 10 bases of the junction unmatched. The CDR3 nucleotides read TGTGCCAGCAGCTCCCTGACAGGGAACTTCGGCTACACCTTC. It encodes CASSSLTGNFGYTF.

The CDR3 sequence: CASSSGTRFGEQYF. DNA of the CDR3: TGTGCCAGCAGTTCCGGGACTCGGTTTGGGGAGCAGTACTTC. The J gene is TRBJ2-7, the V gene TRBV6-6, with D possibly matching TRBD2 (6 bases). From germline, CDR1 is MNHNY and CDR2 SVGAGI (reference sequence). This CDR3 is 14 amino acids long. V dropped 4 bases and J dropped 7 bases, with 17 bases sitting between them.

The chain uses TRBV9 and TRBJ2-4, with TRBD1 identical over 7 bases. V gave up 0 bases and J gave up 0 bases; unmatched junction bases: 9. From germline, CDR1 is SGDLS and CDR2 YYNGEE. The CDR3 contains 18 residues. CDR3 DNA sequence: TGTGCCAGCAGCGTAGGTAATGGGCAGGGGGTAGCCAAAAACATTCAGTACTTC. It translates to CASSVGNGQGVAKNIQYF.

This clone came up once. The chain combines TRBV6-1 with TRBJ2-1, with a possible D match to TRBD1 (5 bases). Between the trimmed V and J ends, which lost 5 bases and 7 bases, there was a span of 9 bases. There are 12 residues in the CDR3. From germline, CDR1 is MNHNS and CDR2 SASEGT. DNA for the CDR3: TGTGCCAGCAGTACCGACAGAAATGAGCAGTTCTTC. Its translation is CASSTDRNEQFF.

The gene calls are TRBV27 and TRBJ1-2; 10 bases align to TRBD1. Germline-derived CDR1 and CDR2 are MNHEY and SMNVEV (reference sequence). After removal of 5 bases from V and 2 bases from J, the junction contained 8 bases not matched to a gene. CDR3 length equals 16 residues. In nucleotides, the CDR3 is TGTGCCAGCAGTCCCCGGGACAGGGGTTTCAACTATGGCTACACCTTC. This gives the protein CASSPRDRGFNYGYTF.

The chain links TRBV5-6 to TRBJ2-1; TRBD2 agrees at 8 bases. Per the germline V gene, CDR1 is SGHDT and CDR2 is YYEEEE. This CDR3 contains 16 residues. Germline trimming cut 4 bases from V and 4 bases from J; bases unmatched to any gene: 10. In nucleotides, the CDR3 is TGTGCCAGCAGCCCCTGGGTACTAGCGGTTTACAATGAGCAGTTCTTC. Its protein is CASSPWVLAVYNEQFF.

This chain uses TRBV9 with TRBJ2-5; 9 nucleotides agree with TRBD1. V gave up 2 bases and J gave up 4 bases; unmatched junction bases: 9. CDR3 length equals 16 residues. Germline loops: CDR1 SGDLS, CDR2 YYNGEE. The CDR3 DNA reads as TGTGCCAGCAGCGTTACAGGGGGCGATAATCGAGAGACCCAGTACTTC. Its protein product is CASSVTGGDNRETQYF.

The count of this clone is one. The rearrangement uses TRBV7-8 and TRBJ1-6; tentative D call: TRBD1 (6 bases). The V gene's germline CDR1 is SGHVS and CDR2 FQNEAQ. Trimming took off 6 bases at V and 5 bases at J, with 17 bases between the two ends. The CDR3 consists of 16 residues. The CDR3 DNA follows: TGTGCCAGCAGATCAGTAGGGGGTCCCAATAATTCACCCCTCCACTTT. Translated, it gives CASRSVGGPNNSPLHF.

As DNA, the CDR3 is TGTGCCAGCAGTTACTTCGGGGTTACTGGAAACACCATATATTTT. Translation gives CASSYFGVTGNTIYF. The gene calls are TRBV6-5 and TRBJ1-3, with no clear D. The CDR3 loop spans 15 amino acids. With 1 base removed from V and 2 bases from J, the gap between germline ends came to 9 bases. Looked up from germline, CDR1 is MNHEY and CDR2 is SVGAGI.

The gene calls are TRBV5-1 and TRBJ1-4, with TRBD1 as a possible D gene (5 bases). The V end was cut by 0 bases, the J end by 13 bases, with 10 bases between. Germline V lookup: CDR1 SGHRS, CDR2 YFSETQ. The CDR3 is 12 residues long. The CDR3 spells CASSLGSGLLFF. The CDR3 DNA sequence: TGCGCCAGCAGCTTGGGCTCAGGGTTACTGTTTTTT.

V is TRBV2 and J is TRBJ2-1; 13 bases map to TRBD2. This CDR3 region has 16 residues. CDR1 is SNHLY and CDR2 is FYNNEI in the germline V gene. With V trimmed by 4 bases and J by 6 bases, 6 bases remained unmatched. This chain's CDR3 is CASSVTSGRNGNEQFF. CDR3 DNA: TGTGCCAGCAGTGTGACTAGCGGGAGGAACGGCAATGAGCAGTTCTTC.